These 11 T cell receptor beta chains were all obtained from the same sample, sequenced in a study of T cells after yellow fever vaccination. In TCRdb, the 5' RACE reads were re-called with MiXCR into one record per CDR3 protein. Among around 25,000 distinct CDR3 sequences listed, around 3.4% were seen once. This specimen consisted of PBMCs, either bulk or a sorted T-cell subset (CD4+, CD8+, memory, or dextramer-sorted; not recorded which), obtained around 45 days after the first yellow fever vaccination. The receptors originated from a man aged 18-30 years who received the YFV17D yellow fever vaccine.

This clonotype was detected ten times or more. The rearrangement links TRBV7-8 to TRBJ1-2; TRBD1 is a possible D gene (5 bases). The length of the CDR3 is 15 residues. V dropped 1 base and J dropped 0 bases, with 9 bases sitting between them. From germline, CDR1 is SGHVS and CDR2 FQNEAQ. The CDR3 sequence is CASSLGGWTNYGYTF. The CDR3 DNA reads as TGTGCCAGCAGCTTAGGGGGCTGGACTAACTATGGCTACACCTTC.

This clonotype occurred many times. The rearrangement uses TRBV6-1 and TRBJ2-7; 8 bases are a match to TRBD2. After removal of 5 bases from V and 4 bases from J, the junction contained 13 bases not matched to a gene. This CDR3 is built from 16 residues. Germline CDR1 MNHNS, CDR2 SASEGT. The CDR3 DNA follows: TGTGCCAGCAGTCCCACTCAAAGAGCGGGGGCATACGAGCAGTACGTC. This codes for CASSPTQRAGAYEQYV.

This clonotype has a handful of counts. The CDR3 coding sequence is TGCAGTGCTCACGATAACTTATCAAATCAGCCCCAGCATTTT. Its protein is CSAHDNLSNQPQHF. The V and J genes are TRBV20-1 and TRBJ1-5; the D is unclear. Looked up from germline, CDR1 is DFQATT and CDR2 is SNEGSKA (reference sequence). There are 14 residues in the CDR3. Trimming took 5 bases from V and 4 from J, leaving 15 bases between them.

This clonotype has ten or more counts. The chain couples TRBV11-2 to TRBJ2-1; 9 positions match TRBD1. The CDR3 covers 16 residues. Trimming took 5 bases from V and 4 from J; bases not matched to a gene: 9. Germline CDR1 and CDR2: SGHAT and FQNNGV. The CDR3 protein is CASSPLQGQGYNEQFF. The DNA of the CDR3 is TGTGCCAGCAGCCCCTTGCAGGGACAGGGATACAATGAGCAGTTCTTC.

The sample holds many counts of this clonotype. The chain combines TRBV5-1 with TRBJ1-1; 8 bases match TRBD1. The trim removed 4 bases at V and 3 bases at J, leaving 11 bases unmatched. This CDR3 spans 16 amino acids. Germline V gives CDR1 SGHRS, CDR2 YFSETQ. The CDR3 region has the DNA TGCGCCAGCAGCCCACTAGCTCAGGGGGCCGACACTGAAGCTTTCTTT. This codes for CASSPLAQGADTEAFF.

This clonotype has a count of ten or more. This chain uses TRBV4-3 with TRBJ2-2, with D possibly being TRBD1 (5 bases). The germline gives CDR1 LGHNA, CDR2 YSLEER. V lost 1 base to trimming and J lost 4 bases, with 7 bases between them. CDR3 length: 14 residues. The CDR3: CASSQGQSTGELFF. The DNA of the CDR3 is TGCGCCAGCAGCCAAGGACAGTCCACCGGGGAGCTGTTTTTT.

This clonotype was detected many times. This rearrangement joins TRBV3-1 to TRBJ1-5; no definite D call. Germline-derived CDR1 and CDR2 are LGHDT and YNNKEL (reference sequence). Trimming left V 1 base short and J 6 bases short, with 10 bases between. The CDR3 has 14 residues. CDR3 region: CASSQGGDSQPQHF. CDR3 bases: TGTGCCAGCAGCCAAGGGGGTGATAGTCAGCCCCAGCATTTT.

This clonotype has at least ten counts. The V and J genes are TRBV5-1 and TRBJ2-5; tentative D call: TRBD1 (5 bases). The CDR3 totals 13 residues. The germline V gene encodes CDR1 SGHRS and CDR2 YFSETQ. V was shortened by 0 bases and J by 2 bases, with 5 bases between the two germline ends. This CDR3 reads CASSLDRQETQYF. In DNA form, the CDR3 reads TGCGCCAGCAGCTTGGACAGGCAAGAGACCCAGTACTTC.

This clonotype was counted many times. The rearrangement joins TRBV7-2 to TRBJ1-6; TRBD1 agrees at 7 bases. Germline V gene lookup returns CDR1 SGHTA and CDR2 FQGNSA. Germline trimming cut 5 bases from V and 9 bases from J; bases unmatched to any gene: 10. CDR3 length: 15 amino acids. CDR3 residues: CASSVRTGRSSPLHF. In DNA, the CDR3 is TGTGCCAGCAGCGTTAGGACAGGCCGGAGTTCACCCCTCCACTTT.

This clonotype came up many times. V is TRBV20-1 and J is TRBJ1-3, with unresolved D. In germline, CDR1 is DFQATT, CDR2 SNEGSKA (reference sequence). CDR3 length equals 12 residues. Deletions cut 5 bases from V and 4 bases from J, with 9 bases between. The CDR3 is CSAAGPGNTIYF. In nucleotides, the CDR3 is TGCAGTGCTGCTGGGCCCGGAAACACCATATATTTT.

By sample fraction, this clonotype is medium-sized. The rearrangement links TRBV7-3 to TRBJ2-2; no clear D gene. The germline gives CDR1 SGHTA, CDR2 FQGTGA. V was trimmed by 4 bases and J by 3 bases, leaving 15 bases between them. This CDR3 region has 16 residues. The CDR3 region is CASSSTLQLDTGELFF. The CDR3 region has the DNA TGTGCCAGCAGCTCCACCCTCCAATTGGACACCGGGGAGCTGTTTTTT.